The 15 T cell receptor beta chains below come from one sample, sequenced in a study of cytomegalovirus exposure and HLA in healthy donors. The PCR employed 60 Vbeta primers together with 13 Jbeta primers. Sequencing was performed with immunoSEQ multiplex PCR; in TCRdb, only in-frame clones are kept and a portion is missing. The table has over 150,000 clones, 82% seen once; the top ten hold more than 0.75%. The specimen was PBMCs. Receptors were obtained from a girl aged 2 to 10 in good health and CMV-seropositive.

The V and J genes are TRBV5-1 and TRBJ1-5; D gene uncertain. Germline values: CDR1 SGHRS, CDR2 YFSETQ. The CDR3 contains 13 residues. The ends were cut back, 0 bases at V and 9 bases at J, with 10 bases in the middle. The DNA for the CDR3 is TGCGCCAGCAGCTTGGCTTCGGGTTGGCCCCAGCATTTT. The encoded protein is CASSLASGWPQHF. The variable domain in full, with the rest retrieved from reference TRBV5-1 and TRBJ1-5, is KAGVTQTPRYLIKTRGQQVTLSCSPISGHRSVSWYQQTPGQGLQFLFEYFSETQRNKGNFPGRFSGRQFSNSRSEMNVSTLELGDSALYLCASSLASGWPQHFGDGTRLSIL.

The sample holds one count of this clone. This chain uses TRBV30 with TRBJ2-3; D gene unclear. Trimming took off 2 bases at V and 6 bases at J, with 6 bases between the two ends. The V gene's germline CDR1 is GTSNPN and CDR2 SVGIG (reference sequence). CDR3 length: 11 residues. Written as DNA, the CDR3 is TGTGCCTGGAGTTTCGAGGATACGCAGTATTTT. Amino acid sequence: CAWSFEDTQYF. The entire variable domain, with the rest obtained from reference TRBV30 and TRBJ2-3, is as follows: SQTIHQWPATLVQPVGSPLSLECTVEGTSNPNLYWYRQAAGRGLQLLFYSVGIGQISSEVPQNLSASRPQDRQFILSSKKLLLSDSGFYLCAWSFEDTQYFGPGTRLTVL.

The sample holds one count of this clone. The chain links TRBV2 to TRBJ2-7, with 12 bases fitting TRBD2. CDR3 length: 13 amino acids. Germline V CDR1 and CDR2: SNHLY, FYNNEI. After removal of 6 bases from V and 6 bases from J, the junction contained 3 bases not matched to a gene. The CDR3 here is CASRLAGGSEQYF. CDR3 nucleotides: TGTGCCAGCAGGCTAGCGGGAGGGAGCGAGCAGTACTTC.

The rearrangement uses TRBV28 and TRBJ1-2, with a tentative D call TRBD1 (5 bases). V shed 10 bases and J shed 6 bases, with 15 bases lying between them. This CDR3 has 12 residues. Germline CDR1 MDHEN, CDR2 SYDVKM. The CDR3 is CAISQGGNGYTF. CDR3 DNA: TGTGCCATCTCTCAGGGAGGGAATGGCTACACCTTC.

The chain is built from TRBV4-1 and TRBJ2-1; TRBD2 agrees at 11 bases. Per germline, CDR1 MGHRA and CDR2 YSYEKL. This CDR3 comprises 16 residues. Trimming cost V 4 bases and J 6 bases; bases outside gene matches: 8. DNA of the CDR3: TGCGCCAGCAGCCTCATAGCGGGAGGGCCTGGCAATGAGCAGTTCTTC. It codes for CASSLIAGGPGNEQFF.

The DNA for the CDR3 is TGCGCCAGCAGCTATCGGACAGGGACTAATGAAAAACTGTTTTTT. It codes for CASSYRTGTNEKLFF. This chain links TRBV5-1 with TRBJ1-4, with 8 bases aligning to TRBD1. The CDR3 runs 15 residues. CDR1 and CDR2 (germline): SGHRS, YFSETQ. V lost 3 bases, J lost 2 bases, and 3 bases stayed unmatched.

The chain has TRBV7-9 and TRBJ2-7; 12 bases agree with TRBD1. This CDR3 comprises 15 residues. CDR1 is SEHNR, CDR2 FQNEAQ, per germline (reference sequence). J was trimmed by 3 bases and V by 5 bases; bases with no gene match: 5. CDR3 DNA: TGTGCCAGCAGCCCCCGGGACAGGGGGCACTACGAGCAGTACTTC. Amino acids: CASSPRDRGHYEQYF.

This chain uses TRBV29-1 with TRBJ2-2, with D perhaps TRBD2 (7 bases). CDR3 length: 16 amino acids. Per the germline V gene, CDR1 is SQVTM and CDR2 is ANQGSEA. The V gene lost 4 bases and the J gene lost 3 bases, with 18 bases spanning the gap. The CDR3 sequence is CSVGARGGPDTGELFF. As DNA, the CDR3 is TGCAGCGTTGGGGCAAGGGGGGGCCCCGACACCGGGGAGCTGTTTTTT.

The chain uses TRBV6-6 and TRBJ1-2; 8 nucleotides line up with TRBD1. Germline loops: CDR1 MNHNY, CDR2 SVGAGI (reference sequence). This CDR3 has 15 amino acids. The ends lost 6 bases at V and 8 bases at J; junction bases unmatched: 14. In nucleotides, the CDR3 is TGTGCCAGCAGCTCCTTTACAGGGGGTTCGGAGGGCTACACCTTC. It encodes CASSSFTGGSEGYTF.

The CDR3: CASSPRTGRGQETQYF. The CDR3 DNA reads TGTGCCAGCAGCCCGCGGACAGGGAGGGGCCAAGAGACCCAGTACTTC. J is TRBJ2-5 and V is TRBV9, with D maybe TRBD1 (8 bases). The V end lost 4 bases, the J end lost 1 base, and 17 bases lay between the germline ends. CDR1 and CDR2 (germline): SGDLS, YYNGEE. This CDR3 has 16 amino acids.

The chain uses TRBV9 and TRBJ2-1; 11 bases line up with TRBD2. Germline lookup yields CDR1 SGDLS and CDR2 YYNGEE. V lost 0 bases to trimming and J lost 6 bases; unmatched junction nucleotides: 5. The CDR3 consists of 16 residues. CDR3 coding DNA: TGTGCCAGCAGCGTAGCTGGTAGCGGGAGGGGCAATGAGCAGTTCTTC. Translated, it gives CASSVAGSGRGNEQFF.

This chain uses TRBV7-9 with TRBJ2-1, with 11 bases aligning to TRBD2. The CDR3 sequence is 15 residues long. The germline gives CDR1 SEHNR, CDR2 FQNEAQ (reference sequence). V shed 5 bases, J shed 3 bases, and the junction held 3 bases outside the gene matches. CDR3: CASSTGLADYNEQFF. DNA for the CDR3: TGTGCCAGCAGCACGGGACTAGCGGACTACAATGAGCAGTTCTTC.

This clone was recorded a few times. This chain uses TRBV4-2 with TRBJ1-4; no clear D gene. Between the trimmed V and J ends, which lost 1 base and 0 bases, there was a span of 9 bases. CDR1 LGHNA and CDR2 YNFKEQ come from the germline V gene. CDR3 length equals 16 residues. CDR3 loop: CASSQVFGTTNEKLFF. The CDR3 DNA reads TGTGCCAGCAGCCAAGTTTTCGGGACAACTAATGAAAAACTGTTTTTT.

The chain couples TRBV19 to TRBJ1-5; a possible D gene is TRBD1 (6 bases). Trimming stripped 3 bases from V and 2 bases from J, with 11 bases between. Per germline, CDR1 LNHDA and CDR2 SQIVND (reference sequence). CDR3 length equals 15 residues. The CDR3 loop reads CASSIGGGGNQPQHF. The CDR3 region has the DNA TGTGCCAGTAGTATTGGGGGGGGCGGCAATCAGCCCCAGCATTTT.

This clone was counted a few times. V is TRBV19 and J is TRBJ2-5; 8 nucleotides align to TRBD2. V shed 6 bases, J shed 5 bases, and the junction held 14 bases outside the gene matches. Germline CDR1 is LNHDA and CDR2 is SQIVND (reference sequence). The CDR3 contains 16 residues. In DNA, the CDR3 is TGTGCCAGTAGCCTCCCTGGGCTAGCGGGTGGCGAGACCCAGTACTTC. Amino acids: CASSLPGLAGGETQYF.